Presented here are 27 T cell receptor beta chains from one specimen sequenced in a study of CD8 T cells in ankylosing spondylitis. Overall study findings and caveats: Blood of patients with ankylosing spondylitis appeared to be characterized by a TCR beta motif of several highly homologous variants.

TCRdb re-analysed the 5' RACE reads in MiXCR, keeping a single row per CDR3 protein. The table has approximately 300,000 distinct CDR3 sequences, 7% to 9% seen once. Antigens for these TCRs are unknown. Specimen: blood, either unsorted or a sorted T cell fraction (not recorded which). These receptors were obtained from a male donor with ankylosing spondylitis.

This clonotype occurred a few times. The chain recombines TRBV29-1 with TRBJ2-7; 8 nucleotides agree with TRBD1. The trim removed 5 bases at V and 1 base at J, leaving 13 bases unmatched. This CDR3 has 16 residues. CDR1 is SQVTM and CDR2 is ANQGSEA in the germline V gene. The CDR3 loop reads CSVSVPRDRYSYEQYF. The CDR3 DNA is TGCAGCGTTTCTGTCCCACGGGACAGGTATTCCTACGAGCAGTACTTC.

This chain joins TRBV5-6 and TRBJ2-3; 9 bases line up with TRBD1. This CDR3 is 15 amino acids long. V lost 4 bases to trimming and J lost 9 bases; unmatched junction nucleotides: 12. Looked up from germline, CDR1 is SGHDT and CDR2 is YYEEEE. The CDR3 nucleotides read TGTGCCAGCAGCCTAGGGACAGGGAGAGGGTCGACGCAGTATTTT. It codes for CASSLGTGRGSTQYF.

The V and J genes are TRBV5-8 and TRBJ2-7; 7 bases match TRBD1. In germline, CDR1 is SGHTS, CDR2 YDEGEE. The trim removed 1 base at V and 2 bases at J, leaving 6 bases unmatched. This CDR3 is 15 amino acids long. CDR3 nucleotide sequence: TGTGCCAGCAGCTTGAACCAGGACAGGACCTACGAGCAGTACTTC. Amino acid sequence: CASSLNQDRTYEQYF.

The chain uses TRBV29-1 and TRBJ2-7, with D maybe TRBD1 (5 bases). This CDR3 is built from 12 residues. Trimming cost V 6 bases and J 0 bases, with 9 bases left between them. Per germline, CDR1 SQVTM and CDR2 ANQGSEA. The CDR3 DNA is TGCAGCGTAGGACACAGCTCCTACGAGCAGTACTTC. Translated: CSVGHSSYEQYF.

This clonotype came up many times. The chain recombines TRBV7-9 with TRBJ1-3; D gene uncertain. Looked up from germline, CDR1 is SEHNR and CDR2 is FQNEAQ (reference sequence). V was trimmed by 6 bases and J by 0 bases, leaving 9 bases between them. This CDR3 is built from 14 residues. As DNA, the CDR3 is TGTGCCAGCAGGCCAGTCAGCTCTGGAAACACCATATATTTT. This gives the protein CASRPVSSGNTIYF.

The V call is TRBV7-9, the J call TRBJ2-3, with D possibly being TRBD1 or TRBD2 (5 bases each). CDR1 and CDR2 (germline): SEHNR, FQNEAQ (reference sequence). Trimming shortened V by 3 bases and J by 0 bases, and 13 bases separated the two germline ends. The CDR3 loop spans 16 amino acids. Written as DNA, the CDR3 is TGTGCCAGCAGCTTCCCCATTGGGGACAGCACAGATACGCAGTATTTT. This codes for CASSFPIGDSTDTQYF.

CDR3: CASSRRGGGNEQFF. In nucleotides, the CDR3 is TGTGCCAGCAGTCGCCGGGGAGGGGGGAATGAGCAGTTCTTC. The chain links TRBV2 to TRBJ2-1; a weak D match, TRBD2 (7 bases). The CDR3 covers 14 residues. The germline V and J ends were trimmed by 5 bases and 7 bases, with 15 bases remaining between them. The germline V gene has CDR1 SNHLY and CDR2 FYNNEI. Complete variable domain (other parts from reference TRBV2 and TRBJ2-1): EPEVTQTPSHQVTQMGQEVILRCVPISNHLYFYWYRQILGQKVEFLVSFYNNEISEKSEIFDDQFSVERPDGSNFTLKIRSTKLEDSAMYFCASSRRGGGNEQFFGPGTRLTVL.

The sample holds a few counts of this clonotype. V is TRBV27 and J is TRBJ1-6; D is undetermined. The germline V gene has CDR1 MNHEY and CDR2 SMNVEV (reference sequence). The CDR3 consists of 16 residues. Trimming stripped 5 bases from V and 9 bases from J, with 20 bases between. CDR3 region: CASSPMLGIRGSPLHF. In DNA form, the CDR3 reads TGTGCCAGCAGTCCGATGCTCGGAATACGGGGTTCACCCCTCCACTTT.

The V call is TRBV5-1, the J call TRBJ2-5; D tentatively fits TRBD1 or TRBD2 (5 bases each). V was cut by 0 bases and J by 4 bases, with 13 bases left in between. This CDR3 has 15 residues. CDR1 SGHRS and CDR2 YFSETQ come from the germline V gene. Here the CDR3 reads CASSLDSGDGETQYF. In nucleotides, the CDR3 is TGCGCCAGCAGCTTGGATTCTGGGGACGGAGAGACCCAGTACTTC.

Of note for this clonotype: A read error may account for a junction end that differs from germline. The chain is built from TRBV6-2 or TRBV6-3 and TRBJ2-1; D call uncertain. The CDR3 length is 14 residues. The germline gives CDR1 MNHEY, CDR2 SVGEGT. CDR3 protein: CAGSPWASGDEQFF. The CDR3 nucleotides are TGTGCCGGCAGTCCCTGGGCTAGTGGGGATGAGCAGTTCTTC.

This clonotype was seen at least ten times. This sequence joins TRBV21-1 and TRBJ2-7; TRBD1, the D gene given by the table, was not confirmed from the DNA. TRBV21-1 is designated a pseudogene. The CDR3 length is 13 residues. In nucleotides, the CDR3 is TGTGCCAGCAGCAGACCACAGGGGGCACAGCAGTACTTC. This gives the protein CASSRPQGAQQYF.

For the CDR3, the DNA is TGTGCCAGCAGCCCCAACAGACAGAGGAACACTGAAGCTTTCTTT. Protein product: CASSPNRQRNTEAFF. This chain joins TRBV7-8 and TRBJ1-1; D is perhaps TRBD1 (5 bases). V was pared by 5 bases and J by 1 base, with 14 bases between. The germline CDR1 and CDR2 sequences are SGHVS and FQNEAQ. This CDR3 is built from 15 residues.

This clonotype was seen only a few times. The chain recombines TRBV29-1 with TRBJ2-2; 7 bases fit TRBD1. The CDR3 is 12 residues long. CDR1 and CDR2 from the germline V gene are SQVTM and ANQGSEA. V shed 8 bases, J shed 4 bases, and the junction held 4 bases outside the gene matches. The DNA for the CDR3 is TGCAGCATAAGACAGGGCACCGGGGAGCTGTTTTTT. Translated: CSIRQGTGELFF.

There are many counts of this clonotype. The rearrangement links TRBV5-4 to TRBJ2-7, with 7 nucleotides matching TRBD2. V trimming: 0 bases; J trimming: 0 bases; junction bases outside the gene matches: 0. This CDR3 is built from 14 residues. CDR1 SGHNT and CDR2 YYREEE come from the germline V gene (reference sequence). In DNA form, the CDR3 reads TGTGCCAGCAGCTTGGAGCGGGACTCCTACGAGCAGTACTTC. Its protein product is CASSLERDSYEQYF.

The chain couples TRBV10-3 to TRBJ2-2; D possibly matches TRBD1 or TRBD2 (5 bases each). There are 16 residues in the CDR3. Between the trimmed V and J ends, which lost 6 bases and 5 bases, there was a span of 19 bases. Germline CDR1 and CDR2: ENHRY and SYGVKD. The chain's CDR3 is CAISQPSRGRTGELFF. The CDR3 DNA reads as TGTGCCATCAGCCAACCTTCTAGGGGACGGACCGGGGAGCTGTTTTTT.

In this sample, this clonotype turned up many times. V gene TRBV24-1 combines with J gene TRBJ2-3; D possibly matches TRBD1 or TRBD2 (5 bases each). V lost 10 bases and J 3 bases, leaving 13 bases between the germline ends. This CDR3 has 13 amino acids. Germline values: CDR1 KGHDR, CDR2 SFDVKD. The CDR3 DNA is TGTGCCACAGAGGGGCAGAATACAGATACGCAGTATTTT. It encodes CATEGQNTDTQYF.

The J gene is TRBJ2-6, the V gene TRBV6-5; D is unresolved. Per the germline V gene, CDR1 is MNHEY and CDR2 is SVGAGI. Trimming stripped 0 bases from V and 4 bases from J, with 13 bases between. The CDR3 totals 17 residues. This CDR3 reads CASSYSKGPRGANVLTF. Here the CDR3 DNA reads TGTGCCAGCAGTTACTCGAAGGGCCCCCGCGGGGCCAACGTCCTGACTTTC.

Only a few counts were recorded for this clonotype. This CDR3 reads CAASRDRPYGYTF. For the CDR3, the DNA is TGTGCCGCATCCCGGGACAGGCCCTATGGCTACACCTTC. The chain combines TRBV30 with TRBJ1-2; 8 bases match TRBD1. V was clipped by 8 bases and J by 4 bases; unmatched bases: 9. Germline CDR1 reads GTSNPN; CDR2 reads SVGIG (reference sequence). The CDR3 loop spans 13 amino acids. Variable domain in full (rest from reference TRBV30 and TRBJ1-2): SQTIHQWPATLVQPVGSPLSLECTVEGTSNPNLYWYRQAAGRGLQLLFYSVGIGQISSEVPQNLSASRPQDRQFILSSKKLLLSDSGFYLCAASRDRPYGYTFGSGTRLTVV.

In its sample, this clonotype was seen a few times. The chain joins TRBV18 to TRBJ2-7, with TRBD2 matching 9 bases. This CDR3 contains 13 residues. Germline V gene lookup returns CDR1 KGHSH and CDR2 LQKENI. The ends lost 5 bases at V and 6 bases at J; junction bases unmatched: 5. This CDR3 is CASSGGLAAEQYF. The CDR3 DNA follows: TGTGCCAGCTCAGGGGGACTAGCTGCCGAGCAGTACTTC.

This clonotype was detected only a few times. The V call is TRBV5-1, the J call TRBJ2-1; a weak D match, TRBD2 (5 bases). Trimming took 1 base from V and 3 from J, leaving 8 bases between them. CDR3 length: 14 residues. Germline V gene data show CDR1 as SGHRS and CDR2 as YFSETQ. The CDR3 here is CASSLRLNYNEQFF. The DNA for the CDR3 is TGCGCCAGCAGCTTGCGACTAAACTACAATGAGCAGTTCTTC.

This clonotype turned up a few times. This sequence joins TRBV3-1 and TRBJ2-1, with 10 bases matching TRBD2. CDR1 LGHDT and CDR2 YNNKEL come from the germline V gene (reference sequence). The CDR3 consists of 16 residues. The trim removed 3 bases at V and 9 bases at J, leaving 11 bases unmatched. CDR3 nucleotides: TGTGCCAGCAGCCAGGATTCTAGCGGGAGCGAGGGTGAGCAGTTCTTC. It is translated as CASSQDSSGSEGEQFF.

This clonotype was picked up a small number of times. The rearrangement joins TRBV30 to TRBJ1-1, with 7 positions matching TRBD1. The CDR3 spans 13 residues. With V trimmed by 5 bases and J by 4 bases, 7 bases remained unmatched. Per the germline V gene, CDR1 is GTSNPN and CDR2 is SVGIG (reference sequence). In nucleotides, the CDR3 is TGTGCCTGGGCGGGACAGCCACTCACTGAAGCTTTCTTT. Translation: CAWAGQPLTEAFF.

Many counts were recorded for this clonotype. The CDR3 spells CSVVQQAFFINEQFF. The DNA for the CDR3 is TGCAGCGTTGTTCAACAGGCGTTTTTCATCAATGAGCAGTTCTTC. V gene TRBV29-1 combines with J gene TRBJ2-1, with D tentatively TRBD1 (5 bases). Germline assignment: CDR1 SQVTM and CDR2 ANQGSEA. Trimming cost V 4 bases and J 6 bases, with 19 bases left between them. This CDR3 has 15 amino acids.

This chain joins TRBV30 and TRBJ1-5; 8 bases match TRBD1. Germline lookup yields CDR1 GTSNPN and CDR2 SVGIG (reference sequence). This CDR3 region has 15 residues. V lost 4 bases, J lost 0 bases, and 5 bases stayed unmatched. CDR3 sequence reads: CAWTGQANSNQPQHF. The CDR3 DNA reads TGTGCCTGGACGGGACAGGCAAATAGCAATCAGCCCCAGCATTTT.

The chain links TRBV10-3 to TRBJ1-6, with D possibly matching TRBD1 (5 bases). This CDR3 is built from 16 residues. Per the germline V gene, CDR1 is ENHRY and CDR2 is SYGVKD. Trimming cost V 10 bases and J 2 bases, with 18 bases left between them. The chain's CDR3 is CATREGWQAYNSPLHF. The CDR3 DNA reads TGTGCCACAAGGGAGGGGTGGCAAGCCTATAATTCACCCCTCCACTTT.

This clonotype was seen more than once but under ten times. The CDR3 protein is CASTPAFQETQYF. The DNA of the CDR3 is TGTGCCAGCACCCCGGCATTCCAAGAGACCCAGTACTTC. This chain uses TRBV6-2 or TRBV6-3 with TRBJ2-5; D is ambiguous. CDR1 MNHEY and CDR2 SVGEGT come from the germline V gene. Trimming cost V 7 bases and J 1 base, with 10 bases left between them. This CDR3 comprises 13 residues.

The rearrangement joins TRBV15 to TRBJ2-6; D perhaps matches TRBD1 (6 bases). The CDR3 loop spans 18 amino acids. Germline lookup yields CDR1 LNHNV and CDR2 YYDKDF (reference sequence). Trimming removed 3 bases at V and 1 base at J, with 16 bases between. The CDR3 spells CATSSLRDTVSGANVLTF. Here the CDR3 DNA reads TGTGCCACCAGCAGCCTCCGGGACACGGTTTCTGGGGCCAACGTCCTGACTTTC. Full variable domain (rest looked up from reference TRBV15 and TRBJ2-6): DAMVIQNPRYQVTQFGKPVTLSCSQTLNHNVMYWYQQKSSQAPKLLFHYYDKDFNNEADTPDNFQSRRPNTSFCFLDIRSPGLGDTAMYLCATSSLRDTVSGANVLTFGAGSRLTVL.